Listed below are T cell receptor beta chains from one sample, sequenced in a study of human T cells and chemical hapten exposure. TCRdb re-called the RACE reads with MiXCR, one entry per CDR3 protein. The data contain tens of thousands of distinct CDR3 sequences, approximately 9.4% of them singletons. Source: whole blood, taken in connection with sensitization to the hapten diphenylcyclopropenone (DPC). Every receptor here comes from a woman between 35 and 50 years old with alopecia areata. Some clones in this sample may be carry-over from other donors' samples. Each CDR3 is given with its conserved first and last residue. The D gene is left open where the match is weak. Clone size appears in some rows only: once, few, many, or a class for an expanded clone.

J | V | D | size | DNA | CDR3
TRBJ1-6 | TRBV25-1 | NA | many | TGTGCCAGCAGTGAACCGGGTCCTTCGGATAATTCACCCCTCCACTTT | CASSEPGPSDNSPLHF
TRBJ2-7 | TRBV7-2 | TRBD2 | NA | TGTGCCAGCAGCTTAGCGGGACTAGCGGGGAACGAGCAGTACTTC | CASSLAGLAGNEQYF
TRBJ2-1 | TRBV29-1 | TRBD2 | many | TGCAGCGCTCCAGTAGCGGGGGTCTACAATGAGCAGTTCTTC | CSAPVAGVYNEQFF
TRBJ1-2 | TRBV29-1 | NA | many | TGCAGCGTTGGGACCCCCGCGGGAAACTATGGCTACACCTTC | CSVGTPAGNYGYTF
TRBJ2-7 | TRBV18 | NA | many | TGTGCCAGCTCACCCGTCGGACCCTACGAGCAGTACTTC | CASSPVGPYEQYF
TRBJ1-6 | TRBV5-1 | NA | many | TGCGCCAGCAGTTTAACAGGGACCTATAATTCACCCCTCCACTTT | CASSLTGTYNSPLHF
TRBJ2-1 | TRBV7-9 | TRBD2 | few | TGTGCCAGCAGCGTACTAGCGGGGTTCGGAGAGCAGTTCTTC | CASSVLAGFGEQFF
TRBJ2-7 | TRBV6-6 | TRBD2 | few | TGTGCCAGCAGTTACCCGGGGGGACTCGGGGAGCAGTACTTC | CASSYPGGLGEQYF
TRBJ2-3 | TRBV28 | TRBD2 | few | TGTGCCAGCAGTCTCTGGCGGGGGAGCACAGATACGCAGTATTTT | CASSLWRGSTDTQYF
TRBJ2-6 | TRBV28 | NA | few | TGTGCCAGCAGTGAAACCCACCCGAACTCTGGGGCCAACGTCCTGACTTTC | CASSETHPNSGANVLTF
TRBJ1-1 | TRBV18 | TRBD1 | many | TGTGCCAGCTCACCTACCGGACAGGGTAGCACTGAAGCTTTCTTT | CASSPTGQGSTEAFF
TRBJ2-1 | TRBV5-4 | NA | many | TGTGCCAGCAGTCCGAGTACGATCCATGAGCAGTTCTTC | CASSPSTIHEQFF
TRBJ2-3 | TRBV30 | TRBD2 | few | TGTGCCTGGAGTGTAGAGGGACCGGGACTAGCAGGAGATACGCAGTATTTT | CAWSVEGPGLAGDTQYF
TRBJ1-1 | TRBV9 | NA | many | TGTGCCAGCAGCACCCAGGACGGGGTCACTGAAGCTTTCTTT | CASSTQDGVTEAFF
TRBJ1-5 | TRBV4-1 | TRBD1 | NA | TGCGCCAGCAGCCATAGGGGGCCGGACAATCAGCCCCAGCATTTT | CASSHRGPDNQPQHF
TRBJ1-1 | TRBV5-1 | NA | many | TGCGCCAGCAGCTTGTCCCAGGGCGGGAACACTGAAGCTTTCTTT | CASSLSQGGNTEAFF